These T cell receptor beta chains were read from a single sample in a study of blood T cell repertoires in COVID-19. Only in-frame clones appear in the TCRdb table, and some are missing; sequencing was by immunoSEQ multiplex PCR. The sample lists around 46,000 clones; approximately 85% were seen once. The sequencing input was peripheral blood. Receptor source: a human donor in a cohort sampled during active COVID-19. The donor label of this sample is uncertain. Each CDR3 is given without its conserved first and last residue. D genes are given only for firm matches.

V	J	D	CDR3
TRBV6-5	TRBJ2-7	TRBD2	ASTPGLAGEQY
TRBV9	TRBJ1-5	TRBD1	ASSAPGTANQPQH
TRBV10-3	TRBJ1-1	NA	AIRGGRMNTEAF
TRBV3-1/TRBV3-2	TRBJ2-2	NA	ASSQANYGELF
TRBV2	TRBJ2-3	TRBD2	ASHQSGAPRGTQY
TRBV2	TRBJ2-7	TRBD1	ASSRDRYEQY
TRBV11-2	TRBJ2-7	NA	ASSLNLGGVSYEQY
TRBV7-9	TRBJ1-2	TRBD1	ASSKDRGQNSYGYT
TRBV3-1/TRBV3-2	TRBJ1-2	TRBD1	ASSRNSGGGYGYT
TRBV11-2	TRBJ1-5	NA	ASSTDKPGPQH
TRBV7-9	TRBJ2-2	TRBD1	ASRPDRGTGELF
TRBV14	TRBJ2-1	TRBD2	ASSLIAGGMFNEQF
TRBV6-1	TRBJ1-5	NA	ASSGKRAGVDSNQPQH
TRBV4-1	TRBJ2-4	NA	ASSQGPQVAKNIQY
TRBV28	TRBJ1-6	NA	ASSFPGGTYNSPLH
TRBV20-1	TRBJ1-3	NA	SASDRTSGNTIY
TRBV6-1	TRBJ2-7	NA	ASSDVTGRYEQY
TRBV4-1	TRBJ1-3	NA	ASSQRQESSGNTIY
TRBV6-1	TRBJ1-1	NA	ASSEVALRYTEAF
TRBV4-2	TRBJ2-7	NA	ASSQEQGGSYEQY
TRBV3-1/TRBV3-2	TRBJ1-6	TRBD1	ASASRQGSNSPLH
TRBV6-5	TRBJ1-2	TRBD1	ASTGTGGAWGGYT
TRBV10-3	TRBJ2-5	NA	AISEEETQY
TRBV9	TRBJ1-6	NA	ASSVTSSYNSPLH
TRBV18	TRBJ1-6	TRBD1	ASSPQDREGSPLH
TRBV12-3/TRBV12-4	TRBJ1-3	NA	ASTPGLRNTIY
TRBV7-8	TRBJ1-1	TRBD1	ASSTGTGGTEAF
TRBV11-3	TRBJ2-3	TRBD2	ASSPDGGAGDTQY
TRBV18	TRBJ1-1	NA	ASSQLQGISTEAF
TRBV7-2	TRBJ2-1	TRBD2	ASSRGTSGGAFLQF
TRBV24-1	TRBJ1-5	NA	ATSSGGEQPQH
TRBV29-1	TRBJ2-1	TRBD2	SVSGGLNEQF
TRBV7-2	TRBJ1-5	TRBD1	ASSLAPGGQPQH
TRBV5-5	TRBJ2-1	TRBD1	ASRERDRVHNEQF
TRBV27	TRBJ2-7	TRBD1	ASSPSRDRVYEQY
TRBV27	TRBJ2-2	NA	ASSLRGTPSRTGELF
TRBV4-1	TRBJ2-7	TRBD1	ASSQDQGQGYEQY
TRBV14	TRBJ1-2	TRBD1	ASSETRGPSGYT
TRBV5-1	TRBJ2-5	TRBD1	ASSQGARETQY
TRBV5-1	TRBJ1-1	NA	ASSLMDTTEAF
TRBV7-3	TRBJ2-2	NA	ASSLIGGTGELF
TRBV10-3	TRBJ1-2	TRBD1	AISPGQNYGYT
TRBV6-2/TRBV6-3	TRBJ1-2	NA	ASSYERNYGYT
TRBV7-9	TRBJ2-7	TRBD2	ASSSRGGGGLYEQY
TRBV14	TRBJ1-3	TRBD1	ASSQADRASGNTIY
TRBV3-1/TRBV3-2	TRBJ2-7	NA	ASSPGLSSYEQY
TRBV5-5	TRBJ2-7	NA	ASSFPGTYEQY
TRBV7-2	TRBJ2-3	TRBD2	ASSTASGGTDTQY
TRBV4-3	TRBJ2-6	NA	ASSQGWTGPGANVLT
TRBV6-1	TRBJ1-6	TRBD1	ASSERAGQGVSPLH
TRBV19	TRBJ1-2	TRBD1	ASSGQGGEGYT
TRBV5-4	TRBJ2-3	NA	ASSRDTDTQY
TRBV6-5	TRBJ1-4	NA	ASSYNRPVGNEKLF
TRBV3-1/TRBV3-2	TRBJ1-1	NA	ASSPKGSGDHTEAF